Shown below are 18 T cell receptor beta chains from a single sample sequenced in a study of blood T cell repertoires in COVID-19. The assay was immunoSEQ multiplex PCR, and TCRdb's table has in-frame clones only and misses some. The data show approximately 290,000 clones, with roughly 89% seen just once and roughly 0.8% held by the top ten. The sequenced material came from peripheral blood. These TCRs come from a man under 40 with acute or convalescent COVID-19.

This rearrangement joins TRBV5-1 to TRBJ1-2; TRBD1 matches at 8 bases. CDR3 length: 13 residues. The ends lost 4 bases at V and 4 bases at J; junction bases unmatched: 3. Germline CDR1 reads SGHRS; CDR2 reads YFSETQ. This CDR3 is CASSVTGGYGYTF. CDR3 in DNA: TGCGCCAGCAGCGTAACAGGGGGCTATGGCTACACCTTC.

V is TRBV9 and J is TRBJ1-5, with a tentative D call TRBD1 (5 bases). V shed 4 bases and J shed 3 bases, with 11 bases lying between them. The CDR3 totals 14 residues. Germline CDR1 and CDR2: SGDLS and YYNGEE. CDR3 in amino acids: CASSSGDVNQPQHF. The CDR3 DNA reads as TGTGCCAGCAGCAGCGGGGACGTCAATCAGCCCCAGCATTTT.

V usage is TRBV27 and J usage is TRBJ2-6, with TRBD1 identical over 11 bases. Germline V CDR1 and CDR2: MNHEY, SMNVEV (reference sequence). The CDR3 has 17 amino acids. The V and J ends lost 3 bases and 8 bases, in that order; junction bases with no gene match: 9. The CDR3 loop is CASSFDTGTGGPNVLTF. The CDR3 DNA is TGTGCCAGCAGTTTCGACACTGGGACAGGGGGACCCAACGTCCTGACTTTC.

This chain uses TRBV7-9 with TRBJ2-2, with unresolved D. The CDR3 spans 10 residues. Germline lookup yields CDR1 SEHNR and CDR2 FQNEAQ (reference sequence). V gave up 10 bases and J gave up 3 bases, with 3 bases separating them. CDR3 residues: CATYTGELFF. CDR3 nucleotides: TGTGCCACCTACACCGGGGAGCTGTTTTTT.

This clone has more than one count but fewer than ten. The chain combines TRBV24-1 with TRBJ1-5; D gene unclear. The CDR3 contains 14 residues. The germline V and J ends were trimmed by 5 bases and 4 bases, with 11 bases remaining between them. Germline V gives CDR1 KGHDR, CDR2 SFDVKD. The CDR3 DNA sequence: TGTGCCACCAGTGTACGCAGTTCTAATCAGCCCCAGCATTTT. Encoded protein: CATSVRSSNQPQHF.

The CDR3 spells CASSPQDRNTEAFF. As DNA, the CDR3 is TGTGCCAGCTCACCACAAGACAGGAACACTGAAGCTTTCTTT. J is TRBJ1-1 and V is TRBV18; D might be TRBD1 (5 bases). This CDR3 is built from 14 residues. The V end lost 1 base, the J end lost 1 base, and 7 bases lay between the germline ends. Germline lookup yields CDR1 KGHSH and CDR2 LQKENI.

This clone was seen only a few times. J is TRBJ2-7 and V is TRBV19, with D maybe TRBD2 (6 bases). Trimming removed 6 bases from V and 4 bases from J, with 19 bases in between. The CDR3 has 15 residues. CDR1 is LNHDA and CDR2 is SQIVND in the germline V gene (reference sequence). In DNA form, the CDR3 reads TGTGCCAGTAGCGCCCTTAGCGGAGGATCTTACGAGCAGTACTTC. Its protein product is CASSALSGGSYEQYF.

The chain is built from TRBV6-1 and TRBJ1-2, with D perhaps matching TRBD1 (5 bases). V was pared by 2 bases and J by 2 bases, with 15 bases between. Germline-derived CDR1 and CDR2 are MNHNS and SASEGT. The length of the CDR3 is 16 residues. The CDR3 DNA reads as TGTGCCAGCAGTGAATTCGGGAGGGGCATAAACTATGGCTACACCTTC. Translated, it gives CASSEFGRGINYGYTF.

The V gene is TRBV5-5, the J gene TRBJ1-5; TRBD1 agrees at 7 bases. The germline V gene encodes CDR1 SGHKS and CDR2 YYEKEE (reference sequence). The V segment lost 4 bases and the J segment 7 bases; nucleotides outside the gene matches: 8. This CDR3 contains 14 residues. CDR3 in amino acids: CASSLWAGGQPQHF. CDR3 DNA: TGTGCCAGCAGCCTGTGGGCAGGGGGGCAGCCCCAGCATTTT.

The V and J genes are TRBV19 and TRBJ1-1; D call uncertain. Germline V gene sequence: CDR1 LNHDA, CDR2 SQIVND (reference sequence). The germline V and J ends were trimmed by 3 bases and 4 bases, with 9 bases remaining between them. The CDR3 sequence is 13 residues long. CDR3 bases: TGTGCCAGTAGTATGGGAGGAGGCACTGAAGCTTTCTTT. The encoded protein is CASSMGGGTEAFF.

The chain combines TRBV3-1 (or the pseudogene TRBV3-2) with TRBJ2-3, with TRBD2 as a possible D gene (6 bases). CDR3 length: 13 amino acids. The V and J ends lost 5 bases and 6 bases respectively, with 12 bases between them. Germline-derived CDR1 and CDR2 are LGHDT and YNNKEL (reference sequence). The CDR3 is CASSSRGSDTQYF. In DNA form, the CDR3 reads TGTGCCAGCAGCTCCCGGGGGTCGGATACGCAGTATTTT.

V usage is TRBV7-3 and J usage is TRBJ1-1; no firm D call. CDR3 length equals 14 residues. CDR1 is SGHTA, CDR2 FQGTGA, per germline. The V end lost 5 bases, the J end lost 2 bases, and 12 bases lay between the germline ends. The DNA for the CDR3 is TGTGCCAGCAGCCCCCAAGGACTTAACACTGAAGCTTTCTTT. Residues: CASSPQGLNTEAFF.

This clone was seen only once. CDR3 in amino acids: CAWSRGQGVYNEQFF. CDR3 sequence (DNA): TGTGCCTGGAGTAGAGGACAGGGGGTATACAATGAGCAGTTCTTC. The genes are TRBV30 and TRBJ2-1; 10 nucleotides align to TRBD1. Germline V gene lookup returns CDR1 GTSNPN and CDR2 SVGIG (reference sequence). V lost 2 bases, J lost 4 bases, and 5 bases stayed unmatched. The CDR3 loop spans 15 amino acids.

The CDR3: CASSYRAQTQRTFF. CDR3 coding DNA: TGTGCCAGCAGTTATAGAGCCCAGACTCAGCGGACTTTCTTT. The V gene is TRBV6-5, the J gene TRBJ1-1; no firm D call. Trimming stripped 3 bases from V and 12 bases from J, with 20 bases between. The CDR3 has 14 amino acids. The V gene's germline CDR1 is MNHEY and CDR2 SVGAGI.

The chain employs TRBV28 and TRBJ2-3, with a tentative D call TRBD2 (5 bases). The CDR3 is 13 residues long. Trimming shortened V by 5 bases and J by 9 bases, and 15 bases separated the two germline ends. The germline gives CDR1 MDHEN, CDR2 SYDVKM. CDR3 sequence: CASSPVRASTQYF. The CDR3 DNA reads as TGTGCCAGCAGTCCCGTGCGGGCCTCCACGCAGTATTTT.

The chain is built from TRBV7-8 and TRBJ1-4; D remains unclear. Trimming removed 3 bases from V and 5 bases from J, with 10 bases in between. CDR3 length: 14 residues. Germline V CDR1 and CDR2: SGHVS, FQNEAQ. The CDR3 DNA follows: TGTGCCAGCAGCTTTTCAGGACTCAATGAAAAACTGTTTTTT. Translation gives CASSFSGLNEKLFF.

The CDR3 is CAISESTGTDTQYF. In DNA, the CDR3 is TGTGCCATCAGTGAGTCGACAGGCACAGATACGCAGTATTTT. The chain links TRBV10-3 to TRBJ2-3; D perhaps matches TRBD1 (5 bases). The CDR3 is 14 residues long. CDR1 is ENHRY, CDR2 SYGVKD, per germline. The V and J ends lost 0 bases and 1 base respectively, with 5 bases between them.

This chain links TRBV10-1 with TRBJ2-1; 8 nucleotides agree with TRBD2. The CDR3 extends over 15 amino acids. CDR1 and CDR2 from the germline V gene are WNHNN and SYGVQD (reference sequence). The trim removed 8 bases at V and 8 bases at J, leaving 14 bases unmatched. The CDR3 DNA follows: TGCGCCAGCCGAGAAGGCCTAGCGGGTGTCGATGAGCAGTTCTTC. Amino acid sequence: CASREGLAGVDEQFF.